Presented here are 10 T cell receptor beta chains from one specimen sequenced in a study of cytomegalovirus exposure and HLA in healthy donors. PCR involved 60 Vbeta and 13 Jbeta primers. Profiled with immunoSEQ multiplex PCR; TCRdb holds only in-frame clones, not every one. The table records about 120,000 clones, over 60% of them present only once. The source material was PBMCs. These receptor sequences come from a man in his late teens or twenties in good health and CMV-seronegative.

J is TRBJ2-3 and V is TRBV9; TRBD1 matches at 11 bases. The CDR3 length is 15 residues. CDR1 and CDR2 from the germline V gene are SGDLS and YYNGEE. J gave up 5 bases and V 0 bases, and 2 bases lay outside the gene matches. The CDR3 loop reads CASSVVGTGGDTQYF. The CDR3 DNA reads TGTGCCAGCAGCGTAGTTGGGACAGGGGGAGATACGCAGTATTTT.

This chain links TRBV19 with TRBJ1-4, with TRBD1 identical over 8 bases. The V and J ends lost 7 bases and 7 bases, in that order; junction bases with no gene match: 8. The CDR3 spans 14 residues. Germline V gene lookup returns CDR1 LNHDA and CDR2 SQIVND (reference sequence). The CDR3 nucleotides read TGTGCCAGTACCGAGACAGGGGAGGGTGAAAAACTGTTTTTT. Translating it yields CASTETGEGEKLFF.

CDR3 nucleotide sequence: TGTGCCAGCAGCTTGGTAGTACAGGGAGGGGTGGGTTCTGAAGCTTTCTTT. The encoded protein is CASSLVVQGGVGSEAFF. V usage is TRBV5-6 and J usage is TRBJ1-1; D might be TRBD1 (6 bases). The CDR3 sequence is 17 residues long. CDR1 and CDR2 from the germline V gene are SGHDT and YYEEEE. Trimming cost V 0 bases and J 6 bases, with 21 bases left between them.

The chain is built from TRBV28 and TRBJ1-1, with unresolved D. The CDR3 covers 14 residues. V was cut by 6 bases and J by 10 bases, with 21 bases left in between. Germline CDR1 is MDHEN and CDR2 is SYDVKM. Here the CDR3 reads CASRRTPRATVAFF. The CDR3 nucleotides are TGTGCCAGCAGACGAACCCCACGCGCTACCGTAGCTTTCTTT. Looking up the rest from reference TRBV28 and TRBJ1-1 gives the full variable domain: DVKVTQSSRYLVKRTGEKVFLECVQDMDHENMFWYRQDPGLGLRLIYFSYDVKMKEKGDIPEGYSVSREKKERFSLILESASTNQTSMYLCASRRTPRATVAFFGQGTRLTVV.

This rearrangement joins TRBV30 to TRBJ1-3; D gene unclear. Germline V gene data show CDR1 as GTSNPN and CDR2 as SVGIG (reference sequence). V was cut by 2 bases and J by 3 bases, with 17 bases left in between. CDR3 length: 16 residues. In DNA form, the CDR3 reads TGTGCCTGGAGTTTGACCGGGAACACTGGTGGAAACACCATATATTTT. It specifies CAWSLTGNTGGNTIYF.

V gene TRBV5-1 combines with J gene TRBJ2-3, with 8 nucleotides matching TRBD2. The J segment lost 3 bases and the V segment lost 3 bases, leaving 6 bases of the junction unmatched. Germline values: CDR1 SGHRS, CDR2 YFSETQ. This CDR3 is built from 15 residues. Here the CDR3 DNA reads TGCGCCAGCAGCTCGACTAGCGCGCAGACAGATACGCAGTATTTT. Translation: CASSSTSAQTDTQYF.

This clone was detected once. V and J are TRBV19 and TRBJ1-2; possible D gene TRBD1, 5 bases. Trimming shortened V by 3 bases and J by 4 bases, and 9 bases separated the two germline ends. CDR1 is LNHDA, CDR2 SQIVND, per germline (reference sequence). This CDR3 is 13 amino acids long. CDR3 bases: TGTGCCAGTAGTATGGGGCAATTCTATGGCTACACCTTC. Translated, it gives CASSMGQFYGYTF.

This chain links TRBV27 with TRBJ1-2; D gene uncertain. The length of the CDR3 is 14 residues. Germline CDR1 reads MNHEY; CDR2 reads SMNVEV (reference sequence). Trimming left V 5 bases short and J 4 bases short, with 14 bases between. The CDR3 coding sequence is TGTGCCAGCAGTCCCCGACTGGCGACCTATGGCTACACCTTC. Translation gives CASSPRLATYGYTF.

The chain links TRBV5-4 to TRBJ2-7, with 7 bases matching TRBD1. This CDR3 is 15 amino acids long. CDR1 SGHNT and CDR2 YYREEE come from the germline V gene (reference sequence). The V and J ends lost 0 bases and 6 bases, in that order; junction bases with no gene match: 9. CDR3 protein: CASSLEMTGILEQYF. The CDR3 DNA follows: TGTGCCAGCAGCTTGGAGATGACAGGGATTCTCGAGCAGTACTTC.

The rearrangement joins TRBV6-5 to TRBJ1-6; D gene uncertain. CDR1 is MNHEY, CDR2 SVGAGI, per germline. Trimming removed 6 bases at V and 10 bases at J, with 13 bases between. This CDR3 comprises 13 residues. The CDR3 loop reads CASRRQMASPLHF. The DNA of the CDR3 is TGTGCCAGCAGAAGACAAATGGCGTCACCCCTCCACTTT.